This entry lists 5 T cell receptor beta chains sequenced from one sample in a study of a mutant IDH1 vaccine in newly diagnosed glioma. Stated time point: week 11, during vaccination. The content of each vaccine dose was 300 ug of mutant IDH1 20-mer peptide, and topical imiquimod accompanied it. The protocol was immunoSEQ multiplex PCR, while the TCRdb copy is restricted to in-frame clones and leaves out a portion. The sample lists some 30,000 clones, just under 80% occurring once. These receptors' targets are unknown. The material was PBMCs, obtained from a glioma patient whose treatment included an IDH1 peptide vaccine. Receptors originate from a man younger than 45 with glioma.

This chain connects TRBV10-2 to TRBJ1-1, with D maybe TRBD1 (5 bases). Germline CDR1 and CDR2: WSHSY and SAAADI. There are 13 residues in the CDR3. V was cut by 11 bases and J by 1 base, with 14 bases left in between. CDR3 loop: CAAREAGNTEAFF. The CDR3 nucleotides are TGCGCCGCCAGGGAGGCGGGGAACACTGAAGCTTTCTTT.

This CDR3 is CASRGDYEQYF. The CDR3, as DNA: TGTGCCAGCAGGGGCGACTACGAGCAGTACTTC. The chain joins TRBV28 to TRBJ2-7; D call uncertain. The germline V and J ends were trimmed by 6 bases and 3 bases, with 6 bases remaining between them. Germline V gene sequence: CDR1 MDHEN, CDR2 SYDVKM. The CDR3 loop spans 11 amino acids.

This clone was seen a handful of times. The chain joins TRBV6-1 to TRBJ1-2; TRBD1 is a possible D gene (6 bases). The V end was cut by 4 bases, the J end by 8 bases, with 20 bases between. There are 15 residues in the CDR3. Germline V gene lookup returns CDR1 MNHNS and CDR2 SASEGT. Written as DNA, the CDR3 is TGTGCCAGCAGTGTACGGATGCGGGGGGCGGGAGGCTACACCTTC. It is translated as CASSVRMRGAGGYTF.

This clone was observed a single time. The chain employs TRBV5-1 and TRBJ2-3; D perhaps matches TRBD1 (6 bases). Germline V lookup: CDR1 SGHRS, CDR2 YFSETQ. Deletions cut 2 bases from V and 0 bases from J, with 7 bases between. There are 14 residues in the CDR3. The DNA for the CDR3 is TGCGCCAGCAGCTTAGGGGGTAGCACAGATACGCAGTATTTT. Translating gives CASSLGGSTDTQYF.

This CDR3 reads CASSSRDRTYEQYF. The CDR3 nucleotides are TGTGCCAGCAGCTCCCGGGACAGGACCTACGAGCAGTACTTC. The chain combines TRBV5-6 with TRBJ2-7, with 8 bases fitting TRBD1. V gave up 3 bases and J gave up 2 bases; unmatched junction bases: 4. The V gene's germline CDR1 is SGHDT and CDR2 YYEEEE. The CDR3 is 14 residues long.